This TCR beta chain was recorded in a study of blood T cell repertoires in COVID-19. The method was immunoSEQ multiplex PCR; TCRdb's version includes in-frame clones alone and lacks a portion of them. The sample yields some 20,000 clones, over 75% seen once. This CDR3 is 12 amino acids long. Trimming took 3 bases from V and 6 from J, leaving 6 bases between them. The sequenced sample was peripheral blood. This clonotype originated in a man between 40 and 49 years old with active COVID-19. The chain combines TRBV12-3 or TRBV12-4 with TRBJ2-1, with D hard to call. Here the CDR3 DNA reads TGTGCCAGCAGTTTTAGTAGCAATGAGCAGTTCTTC. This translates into CASSFSSNEQFF.